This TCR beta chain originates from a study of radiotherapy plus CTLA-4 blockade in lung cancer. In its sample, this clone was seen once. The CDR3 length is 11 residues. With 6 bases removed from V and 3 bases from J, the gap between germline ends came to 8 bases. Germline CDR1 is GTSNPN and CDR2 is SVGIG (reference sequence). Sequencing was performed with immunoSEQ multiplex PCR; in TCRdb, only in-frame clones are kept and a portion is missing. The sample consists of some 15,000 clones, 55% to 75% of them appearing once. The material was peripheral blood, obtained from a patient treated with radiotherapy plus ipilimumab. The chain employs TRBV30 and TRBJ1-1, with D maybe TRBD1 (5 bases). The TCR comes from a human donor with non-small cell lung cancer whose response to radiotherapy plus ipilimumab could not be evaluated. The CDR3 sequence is CACRDYTEAFF. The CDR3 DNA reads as TGTGCCTGCAGGGACTACACTGAAGCTTTCTTT.